Listed below are T cell receptor beta chains from one sample, sequenced in a study of CD8 T cells in ankylosing spondylitis. Via MiXCR, TCRdb re-called the 5' RACE reads, giving one row per CDR3 protein. Among some 130,000 distinct CDR3 sequences listed, 7% to 10% were seen once. Sequencing was done on a sample of synovial fluid, either unsorted or a sorted T cell fraction (not recorded which). These receptors all come from a male donor with ankylosing spondylitis. Each CDR3 is given with its conserved first and last residue. A D gene is named only where the DNA matches it firmly. Part of the rows lack a size; the others show once, few, many or a class for expanded clones.

TRBJ1-1	many	TRBD1	TRBV7-3	CASSPGTATEAFF	TGTGCCAGCAGTCCTGGGACAGCCACTGAAGCTTTCTTT
TRBJ2-1	few	.	TRBV6-6	CASSHRIRDEQFF	TGTGCCAGCAGCCACAGGATTCGCGATGAGCAGTTCTTC
TRBJ2-1	few	TRBD2	TRBV7-2	CASSSRDYPLNEQFF	TGTGCCAGCAGCTCCCGGGACTACCCACTGAATGAGCAGTTCTTC
TRBJ2-7	.	.	TRBV7-9	CASSFGNGVVYEQYF	TGTGCCAGCAGCTTTGGAAACGGGGTAGTCTACGAGCAGTACTTC
TRBJ2-7	.	TRBD2	TRBV3-1	CACSQQFTSGTYYYEQYF	TGTGCCTGCAGCCAGCAGTTCACTAGCGGAACATATTACTACGAGCAGTACTTC
TRBJ1-5	.	.	TRBV6-1	CASRNGGAIGNQPQHF	TGTGCCAGCAGAAACGGGGGGGCGATTGGCAATCAGCCCCAGCATTTT
TRBJ2-7	.	.	TRBV20-1	CSASDPGREQYF	TGCAGTGCTTCAGACCCGGGACGGGAGCAGTACTTC
TRBJ2-5	many	.	TRBV27	CASSLKETQYF	TGTGCCAGCAGTTTAAAAGAGACCCAGTACTTC
TRBJ1-1	many	.	TRBV7-2	CASSYISSVNYITEAFF	TGTGCCAGCAGCTACATAAGTTCGGTGAATTATATCACTGAAGCTTTCTTT
TRBJ2-3	.	TRBD2	TRBV4-1	CASSQEAGGADTQYF	TGCGCCAGCAGCCAAGAAGCGGGAGGTGCAGATACGCAGTATTTT
TRBJ2-1	many	.	TRBV5-1	CASSLQEAYNEQFF	TGCGCCAGCAGCTTGCAGGAGGCCTACAATGAGCAGTTCTTC
TRBJ2-3	many	.	TRBV7-6	CASSLETGTSTDTQYF	TGTGCCAGCAGCTTAGAGACAGGGACTAGCACAGATACGCAGTATTTT
TRBJ2-3	many	.	TRBV10-1	CASSELGTDTQYF	TGCGCCAGCAGTGAGTTAGGGACAGATACGCAGTATTTT
TRBJ2-1	.	.	TRBV2	CASSEAGKGGEQFF	TGTGCCAGCAGTGAAGCGGGGAAGGGGGGCGAGCAGTTCTTC
TRBJ2-7	few	TRBD1	TRBV29-1	CSVGDSRYEQYF	TGCAGCGTTGGGGACAGTAGGTACGAGCAGTACTTC
TRBJ1-3	many	.	TRBV20-1	CSARLRRGNTIYF	TGCAGTGCTAGGCTTCGCAGGGGAAACACCATATATTTT